These T cell receptor beta chains were read from a single sample in a study of regulatory T cells in long-lasting Graves disease. TCRdb redid the calling of the multiplex PCR reads with MiXCR, one entry per CDR3 protein. Here the sample spans 400,000 or so distinct CDR3 sequences, 23% being singletons. The sample in question was peripheral blood mononuclear cells (PBMCs), obtained when the disease was refractory, from a patient treated with antithyroid drugs. These receptors were obtained from a female donor with Graves disease. The CDR3 runs from the conserved cysteine through the conserved F or W. The D gene is left open where the match is weak. Not all rows give a size; the values are once, few, many and, for expanded clones, a class.

CSVVFWDRGQETQYF	TGCAGCGTTGTTTTTTGGGACAGGGGGCAAGAGACCCAGTACTTC	TRBV29-1	TRBD1	-	TRBJ2-5
CASSEGYRGEIYGYTF	TGTGCCAGCAGTGAGGGGTACAGGGGAGAGATCTATGGCTACACCTTC	TRBV6-1	TRBD1	many	TRBJ1-2
CASEDRGSGNTIYF	TGTGCCAGCGAAGACAGGGGATCTGGAAACACCATATATTTT	TRBV5-4	TRBD1	-	TRBJ1-3
CASSPMQGSSEAFF	TGTGCCAGCAGTCCGATGCAGGGCAGTTCTGAAGCTTTCTTT	TRBV27	-	many	TRBJ1-1
CASSENRHRYTF	TGTGCCAGCAGTGAAAACCGCCACCGCTACACCTTC	TRBV25-1	-	many	TRBJ1-2
CASSIVKPGGLSGNTIYF	TGTGCCAGCAGTATCGTAAAGCCAGGGGGACTCTCTGGAAACACCATATATTTT	TRBV28	TRBD1	-	TRBJ1-3
CATKFTGELFF	TGTGCCACCAAATTTACCGGGGAGCTGTTTTTT	TRBV15	-	-	TRBJ2-2
CASSIVRGRPGNTIYF	TGTGCCAGTAGTATCGTCAGGGGGCGGCCTGGAAACACCATATATTTT	TRBV19	TRBD1	-	TRBJ1-3
CASSLAGSGTEAFF	TGCGCCAGCAGCTTGGCAGGGAGTGGGACTGAAGCTTTCTTT	TRBV5-1	-	many	TRBJ1-1
CASSLEDGVRNIQYF	TGTGCCAGCAGCTTAGAGGACGGGGTCCGAAACATTCAGTACTTC	TRBV11-2	-	many	TRBJ2-4
CASSLGPAGTGGEKLFF	TGCGCCAGCAGCTTGGGACCCGCCGGGACAGGGGGGGAAAAACTGTTTTTT	TRBV5-1	TRBD1	few	TRBJ1-4
CASIITGLGEAAGELFF	TGTGCCAGCATTATCACAGGTCTTGGCGAGGCGGCCGGGGAGCTGTTTTTT	TRBV2	-	few	TRBJ2-2
CASSEGQLITYEQYF	TGTGCCAGCAGTGAGGGACAGTTAATAACCTACGAGCAGTACTTC	TRBV6-1	TRBD1	many	TRBJ2-7
CASRLGQIQETQYF	TGTGCCAGCAGGCTGGGACAGATCCAAGAGACCCAGTACTTC	TRBV12-3/TRBV12-4	TRBD1	many	TRBJ2-5
CASRGDRVETNEKLFF	TGTGCCAGCAGGGGGGACAGGGTCGAAACTAATGAAAAACTGTTTTTT	TRBV28	TRBD1	many	TRBJ1-4
CASRRQGNNEQYF	TGTGCCAGCAGGAGACAGGGGAACAACGAGCAGTACTTC	TRBV28	TRBD1	few	TRBJ2-7
CASRTSHNSPLHF	TGTGCCAGCAGGACATCCCATAATTCACCCCTCCACTTT	TRBV27	-	-	TRBJ1-6
CASSPIGAGEKLFF	TGTGCCAGCTCACCAATAGGTGCTGGCGAAAAACTGTTTTTT	TRBV18	-	few	TRBJ1-4